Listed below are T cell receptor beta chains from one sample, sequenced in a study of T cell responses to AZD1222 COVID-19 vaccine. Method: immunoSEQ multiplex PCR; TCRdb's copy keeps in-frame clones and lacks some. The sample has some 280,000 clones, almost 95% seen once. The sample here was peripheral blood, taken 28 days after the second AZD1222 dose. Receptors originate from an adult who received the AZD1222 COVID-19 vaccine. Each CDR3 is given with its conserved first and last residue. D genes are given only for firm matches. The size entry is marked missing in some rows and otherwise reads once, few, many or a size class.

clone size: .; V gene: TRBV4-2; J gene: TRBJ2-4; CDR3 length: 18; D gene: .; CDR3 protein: CASSQEGGRGVAKNIQYF; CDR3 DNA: TGTGCCAGCAGCCAAGAGGGGGGGCGAGGAGTTGCCAAAAACATTCAGTACTTC
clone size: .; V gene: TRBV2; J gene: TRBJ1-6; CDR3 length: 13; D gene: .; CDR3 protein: CASSEQGNSPLHF; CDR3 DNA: TGTGCCAGCAGTGAACAGGGTAATTCACCCCTCCACTTT
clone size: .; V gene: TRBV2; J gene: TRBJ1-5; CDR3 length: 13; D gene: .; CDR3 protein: CASIANPNQPQHF; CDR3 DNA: TGTGCCAGCATTGCAAACCCGAATCAGCCCCAGCATTTT
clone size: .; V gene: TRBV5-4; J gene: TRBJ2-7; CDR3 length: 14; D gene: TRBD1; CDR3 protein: CASRRAGGSYEQYF; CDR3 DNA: TGTGCCAGCAGGCGGGCAGGGGGCTCCTACGAGCAGTACTTC
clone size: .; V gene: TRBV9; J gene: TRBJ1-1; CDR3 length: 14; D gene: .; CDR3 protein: CASSGRQSNTEAFF; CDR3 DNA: TGTGCCAGCAGCGGACGACAGTCGAACACTGAAGCTTTCTTT
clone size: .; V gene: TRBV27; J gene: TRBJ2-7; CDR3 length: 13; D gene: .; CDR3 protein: CASSLVDGYEQYF; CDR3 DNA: TGTGCCAGCAGTTTAGTGGACGGCTACGAGCAGTACTTC
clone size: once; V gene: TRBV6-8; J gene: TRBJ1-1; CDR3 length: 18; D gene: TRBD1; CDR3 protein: CASSYGHGVFTGGTEAFF; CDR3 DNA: TGTGCCAGCAGTTACGGCCATGGGGTTTTTACAGGGGGCACTGAAGCTTTCTTT
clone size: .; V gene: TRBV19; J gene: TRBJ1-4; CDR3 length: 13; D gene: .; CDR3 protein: CATKGRVDEKLFF; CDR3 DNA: TGTGCCACCAAGGGGAGGGTCGATGAAAAACTGTTTTTT
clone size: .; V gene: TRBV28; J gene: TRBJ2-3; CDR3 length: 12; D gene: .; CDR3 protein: CASTSRTDTQYF; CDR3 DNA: TGTGCCAGCACGTCCCGCACAGATACGCAGTATTTT
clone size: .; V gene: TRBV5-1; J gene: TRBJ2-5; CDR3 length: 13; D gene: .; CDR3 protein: CASSLTTQETQYF; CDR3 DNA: TGCGCCAGCAGCTTAACTACCCAAGAGACCCAGTACTTC
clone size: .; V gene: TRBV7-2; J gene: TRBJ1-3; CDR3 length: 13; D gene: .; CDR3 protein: CASGAKRGNTIYF; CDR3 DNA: TGTGCCAGCGGAGCCAAGCGTGGGAACACCATATATTTT
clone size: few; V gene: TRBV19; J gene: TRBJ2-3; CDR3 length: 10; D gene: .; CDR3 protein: CASEADTQYF; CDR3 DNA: TGTGCCAGTGAGGCAGATACGCAGTATTTT
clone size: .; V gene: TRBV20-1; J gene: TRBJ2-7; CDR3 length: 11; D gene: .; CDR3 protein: CSAFSSYEQYF; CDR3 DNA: TGCAGTGCCTTCTCCTCCTACGAGCAGTACTTC
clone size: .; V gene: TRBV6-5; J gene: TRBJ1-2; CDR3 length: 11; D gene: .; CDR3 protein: CASKEGYGYTF; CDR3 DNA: TGTGCCAGCAAGGAGGGCTATGGCTACACCTTC
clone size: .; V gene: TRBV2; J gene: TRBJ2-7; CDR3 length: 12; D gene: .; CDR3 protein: CASSEDEYEQYF; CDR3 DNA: TGTGCCAGCAGTGAAGATGAGTACGAGCAGTACTTC
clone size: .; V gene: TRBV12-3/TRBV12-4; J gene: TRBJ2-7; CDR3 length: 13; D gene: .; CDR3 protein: CASSLMSSYEQYF; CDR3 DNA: TGTGCCAGCAGTTTAATGTCCTCCTACGAGCAGTACTTC
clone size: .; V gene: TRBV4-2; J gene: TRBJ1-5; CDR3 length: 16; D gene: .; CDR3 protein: CASSQETAGDRQPQHF; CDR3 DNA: TGTGCCAGCAGCCAAGAAACGGCAGGGGATCGTCAGCCCCAGCATTTT
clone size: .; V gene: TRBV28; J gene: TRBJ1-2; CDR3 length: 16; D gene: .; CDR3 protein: CASSVLEPGQSYGYTF; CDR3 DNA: TGTGCCAGCAGCGTCTTGGAACCCGGCCAATCCTATGGCTACACCTTC
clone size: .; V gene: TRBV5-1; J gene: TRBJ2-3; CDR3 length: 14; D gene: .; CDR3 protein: CASMEGPGTDTQYF; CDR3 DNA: TGCGCCAGCATGGAGGGCCCCGGCACAGATACGCAGTATTTT
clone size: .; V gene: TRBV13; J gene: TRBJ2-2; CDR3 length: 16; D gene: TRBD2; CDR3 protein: CASSPGVAGLTGELFF; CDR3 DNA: TGTGCCAGCAGCCCCGGGGTAGCGGGACTCACCGGGGAGCTGTTTTTT
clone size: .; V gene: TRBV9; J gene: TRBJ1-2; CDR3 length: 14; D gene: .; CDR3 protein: CASSVALGFHGYTF; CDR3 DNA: TGTGCCAGCAGCGTAGCTTTGGGTTTCCATGGCTACACCTTC
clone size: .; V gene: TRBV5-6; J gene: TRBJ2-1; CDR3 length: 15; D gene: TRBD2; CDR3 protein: CASSLETLAGGEQFF; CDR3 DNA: TGTGCCAGCAGCTTGGAAACCCTAGCGGGGGGAGAGCAGTTCTTC
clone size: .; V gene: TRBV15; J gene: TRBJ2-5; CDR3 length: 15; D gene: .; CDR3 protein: CATSPGGEAQETQYF; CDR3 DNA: TGTGCCACCAGCCCCGGTGGGGAGGCCCAAGAGACCCAGTACTTC
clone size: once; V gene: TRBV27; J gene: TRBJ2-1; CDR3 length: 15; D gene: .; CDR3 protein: CASRASALPYNEQFF; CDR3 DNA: TGTGCCAGCAGAGCTAGCGCACTTCCCTACAATGAGCAGTTCTTC
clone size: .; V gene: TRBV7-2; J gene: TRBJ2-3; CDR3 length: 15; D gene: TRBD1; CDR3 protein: CASSLGTGVADTQYF; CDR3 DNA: TGTGCCAGCAGCTTAGGGACAGGGGTTGCAGATACGCAGTATTTT
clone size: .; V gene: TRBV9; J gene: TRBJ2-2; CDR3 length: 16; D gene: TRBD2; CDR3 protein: CASSVVGGSGNGELFF; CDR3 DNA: TGTGCCAGCAGCGTAGTTGGCGGGAGTGGGAACGGGGAGCTGTTTTTT
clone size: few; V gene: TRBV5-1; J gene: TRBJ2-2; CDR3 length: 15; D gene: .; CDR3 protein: CASSLWGLNTGELFF; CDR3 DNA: TGCGCCAGCAGCTTGTGGGGCCTGAACACCGGGGAGCTGTTTTTT
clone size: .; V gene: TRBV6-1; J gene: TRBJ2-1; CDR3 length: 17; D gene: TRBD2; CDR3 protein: CASSETPGTSGYNEQFF; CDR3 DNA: TGTGCCAGCAGTGAAACCCCGGGGACTAGCGGCTACAATGAGCAGTTCTTC
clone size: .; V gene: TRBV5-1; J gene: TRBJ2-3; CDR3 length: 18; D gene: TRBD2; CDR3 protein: CASSLARTSGGSTDTQYF; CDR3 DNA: TGCGCCAGCAGCTTGGCCCGGACTAGCGGGGGGAGCACAGATACGCAGTATTTT
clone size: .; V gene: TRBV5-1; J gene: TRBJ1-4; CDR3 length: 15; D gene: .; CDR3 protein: CASSTPEGEDEKLFF; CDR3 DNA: TGCGCCAGCAGCACCCCCGAGGGGGAGGATGAAAAACTGTTTTTT
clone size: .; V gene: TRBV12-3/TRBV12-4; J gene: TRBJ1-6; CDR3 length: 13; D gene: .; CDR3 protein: CASSLLINSPLHF; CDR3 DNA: TGTGCCAGCAGCCTTTTGATTAATTCACCCCTCCACTTT